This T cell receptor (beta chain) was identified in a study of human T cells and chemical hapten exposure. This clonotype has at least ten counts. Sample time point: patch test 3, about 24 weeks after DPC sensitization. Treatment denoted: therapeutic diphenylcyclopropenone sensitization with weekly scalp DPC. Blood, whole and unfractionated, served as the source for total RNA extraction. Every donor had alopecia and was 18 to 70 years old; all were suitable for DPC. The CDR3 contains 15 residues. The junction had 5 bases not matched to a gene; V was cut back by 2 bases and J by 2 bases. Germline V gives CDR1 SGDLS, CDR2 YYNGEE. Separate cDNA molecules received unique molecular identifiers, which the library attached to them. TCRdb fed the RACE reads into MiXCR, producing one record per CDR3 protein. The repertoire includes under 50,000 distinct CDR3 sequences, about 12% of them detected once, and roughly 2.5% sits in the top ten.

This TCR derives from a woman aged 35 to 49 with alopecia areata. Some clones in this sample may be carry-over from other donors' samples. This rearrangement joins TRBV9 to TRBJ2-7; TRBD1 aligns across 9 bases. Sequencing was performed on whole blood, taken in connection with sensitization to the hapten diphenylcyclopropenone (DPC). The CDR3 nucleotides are TGTGCCAGCAGCGTGGGGGGACAGGGAGCCTACGAGCAGTACTTC. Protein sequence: CASSVGGQGAYEQYF.